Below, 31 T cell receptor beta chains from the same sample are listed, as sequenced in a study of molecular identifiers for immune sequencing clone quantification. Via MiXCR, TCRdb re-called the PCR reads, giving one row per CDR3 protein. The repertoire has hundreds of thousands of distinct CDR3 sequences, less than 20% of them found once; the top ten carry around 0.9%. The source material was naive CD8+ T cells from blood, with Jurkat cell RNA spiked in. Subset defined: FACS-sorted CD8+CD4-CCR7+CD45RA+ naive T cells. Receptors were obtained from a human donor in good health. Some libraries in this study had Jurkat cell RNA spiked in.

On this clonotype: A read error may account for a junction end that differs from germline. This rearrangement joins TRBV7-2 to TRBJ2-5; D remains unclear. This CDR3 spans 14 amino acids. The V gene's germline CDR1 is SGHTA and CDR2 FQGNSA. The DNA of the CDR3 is TGTGCCGGCAGCCTAGGTTTCCATCAAGAGACCCAGTACTTC. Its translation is CAGSLGFHQETQYF.

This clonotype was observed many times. CDR3 protein: CASSLTPSGGSSDTQYF. In DNA, the CDR3 is TGTGCCAGCAGCTTAACTCCTTCAGGGGGGAGCTCAGATACGCAGTATTTT. This sequence joins TRBV7-9 and TRBJ2-3, with D tentatively TRBD1 (7 bases). The V gene lost 2 bases and the J gene lost 4 bases, with 19 bases spanning the gap. Germline V CDR1 and CDR2: SEHNR, FQNEAQ (reference sequence). The CDR3 contains 17 residues.

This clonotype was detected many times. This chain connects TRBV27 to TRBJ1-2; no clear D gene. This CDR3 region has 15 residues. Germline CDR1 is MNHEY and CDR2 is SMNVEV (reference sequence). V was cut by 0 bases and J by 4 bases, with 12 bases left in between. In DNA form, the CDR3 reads TGTGCCAGCAGTTTATCCACAGAACACCCCTATGGCTACACCTTC. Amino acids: CASSLSTEHPYGYTF.

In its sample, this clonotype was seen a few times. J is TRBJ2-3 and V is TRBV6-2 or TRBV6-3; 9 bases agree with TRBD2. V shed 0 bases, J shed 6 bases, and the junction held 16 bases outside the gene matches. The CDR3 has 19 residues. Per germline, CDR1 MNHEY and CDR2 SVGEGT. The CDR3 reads CASSYSTEGASGAPDTQYF. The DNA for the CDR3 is TGTGCCAGCAGTTACTCGACCGAAGGTGCTAGCGGGGCGCCTGATACGCAGTATTTT.

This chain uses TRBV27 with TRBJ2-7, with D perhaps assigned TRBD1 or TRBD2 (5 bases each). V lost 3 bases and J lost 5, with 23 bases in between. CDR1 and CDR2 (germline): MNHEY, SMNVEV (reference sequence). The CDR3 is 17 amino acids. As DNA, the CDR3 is TGTGCCAGCAGTTTCGGGTCAGTTCTTGGGGACCCCCACGAGCAGTACTTC. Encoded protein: CASSFGSVLGDPHEQYF.

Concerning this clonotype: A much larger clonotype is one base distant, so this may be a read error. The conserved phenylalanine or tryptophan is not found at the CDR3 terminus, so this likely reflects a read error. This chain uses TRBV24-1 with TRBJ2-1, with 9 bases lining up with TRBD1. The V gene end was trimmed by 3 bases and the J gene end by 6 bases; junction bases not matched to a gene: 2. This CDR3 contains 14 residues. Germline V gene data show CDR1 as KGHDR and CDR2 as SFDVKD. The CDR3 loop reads CATSDPDRGNEQFL. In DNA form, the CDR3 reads TGTGCCACCAGTGATCCGGACAGGGGCAATGAGCAGTTCCTC.

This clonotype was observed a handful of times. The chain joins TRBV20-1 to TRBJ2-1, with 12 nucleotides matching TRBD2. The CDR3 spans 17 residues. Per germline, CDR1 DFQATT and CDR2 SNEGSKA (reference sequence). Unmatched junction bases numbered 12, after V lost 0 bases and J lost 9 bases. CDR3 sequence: CSARELAGGPYLSEQFF. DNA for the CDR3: TGCAGTGCTAGAGAACTAGCGGGGGGCCCTTATTTAAGTGAGCAGTTCTTC.

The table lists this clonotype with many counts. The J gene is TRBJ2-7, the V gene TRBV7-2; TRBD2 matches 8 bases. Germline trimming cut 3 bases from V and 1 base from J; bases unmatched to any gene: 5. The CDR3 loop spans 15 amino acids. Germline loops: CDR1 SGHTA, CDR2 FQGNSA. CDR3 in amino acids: CASSFAGGPSYEQYF. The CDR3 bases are TGTGCCAGCAGCTTCGCGGGGGGCCCATCCTACGAGCAGTACTTC.

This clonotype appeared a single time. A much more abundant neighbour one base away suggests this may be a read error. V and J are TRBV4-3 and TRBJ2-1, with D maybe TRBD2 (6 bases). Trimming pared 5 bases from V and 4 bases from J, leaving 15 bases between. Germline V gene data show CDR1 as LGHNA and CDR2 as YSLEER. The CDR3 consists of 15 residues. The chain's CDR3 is CASSGASDSYNEQFF. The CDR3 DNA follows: TGCGCCAGCAGCGGAGCTAGCGATTCGTACAATGAGCAGTTCTTC.

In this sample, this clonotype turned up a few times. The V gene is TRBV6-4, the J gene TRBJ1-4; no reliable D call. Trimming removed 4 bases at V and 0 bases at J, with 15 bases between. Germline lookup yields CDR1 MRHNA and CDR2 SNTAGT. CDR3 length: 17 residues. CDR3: CASSAGSQQPTNEKLFF. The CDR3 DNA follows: TGTGCCAGCAGTGCCGGCAGCCAGCAACCAACTAATGAAAAACTGTTTTTT.

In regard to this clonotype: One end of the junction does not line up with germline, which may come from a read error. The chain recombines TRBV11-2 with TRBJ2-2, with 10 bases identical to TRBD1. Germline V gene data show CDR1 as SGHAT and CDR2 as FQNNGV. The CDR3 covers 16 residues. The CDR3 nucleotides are TGTGCCAGCAGCACGCCCGGGACAGGGGCCACCGGGGGGCTGTTTTTT. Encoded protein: CASSTPGTGATGGLFF.

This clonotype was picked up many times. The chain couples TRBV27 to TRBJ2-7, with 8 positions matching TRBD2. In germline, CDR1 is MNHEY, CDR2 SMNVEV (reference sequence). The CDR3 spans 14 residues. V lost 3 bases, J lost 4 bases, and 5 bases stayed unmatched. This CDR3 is CASSFKRERYEQYF. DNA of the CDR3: TGTGCCAGCAGTTTCAAGCGGGAGCGGTACGAGCAGTACTTC.

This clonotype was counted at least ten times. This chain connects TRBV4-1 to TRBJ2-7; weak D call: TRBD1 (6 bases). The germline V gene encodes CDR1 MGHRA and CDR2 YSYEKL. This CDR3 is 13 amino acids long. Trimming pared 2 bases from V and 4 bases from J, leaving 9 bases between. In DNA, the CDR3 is TGCGCCAGCAGCCAACCAGGGGTTTACGAGCAGTACTTC. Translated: CASSQPGVYEQYF.

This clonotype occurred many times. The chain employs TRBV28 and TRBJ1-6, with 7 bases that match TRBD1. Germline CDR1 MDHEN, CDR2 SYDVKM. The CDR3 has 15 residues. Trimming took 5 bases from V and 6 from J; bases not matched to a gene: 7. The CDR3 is CASSAPDRINSPLHF. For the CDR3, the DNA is TGTGCCAGCAGTGCCCCGGACAGGATTAATTCACCCCTCCACTTT.

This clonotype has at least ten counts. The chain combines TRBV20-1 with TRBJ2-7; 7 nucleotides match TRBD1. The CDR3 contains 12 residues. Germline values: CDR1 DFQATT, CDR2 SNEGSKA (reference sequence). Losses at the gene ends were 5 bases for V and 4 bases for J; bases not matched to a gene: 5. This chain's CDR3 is CSASTGMYEQYF. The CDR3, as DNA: TGCAGTGCTTCGACAGGGATGTACGAGCAGTACTTC.

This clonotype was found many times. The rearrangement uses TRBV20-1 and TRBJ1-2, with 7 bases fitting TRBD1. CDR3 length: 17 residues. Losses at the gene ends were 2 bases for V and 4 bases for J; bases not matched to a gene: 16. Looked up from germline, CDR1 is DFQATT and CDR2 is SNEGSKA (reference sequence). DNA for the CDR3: TGCAGTGCTAGATCCGGGACAGCGAGGATTTTTGGCTATGGCTACACCTTC. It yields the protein CSARSGTARIFGYGYTF.

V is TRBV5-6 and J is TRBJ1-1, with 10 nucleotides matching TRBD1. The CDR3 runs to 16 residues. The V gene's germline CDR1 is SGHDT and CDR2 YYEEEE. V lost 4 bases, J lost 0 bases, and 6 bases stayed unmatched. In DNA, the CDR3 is TGTGCCAGCAGCATTGACAGGGGGCCGGTGAACACTGAAGCTTTCTTT. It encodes CASSIDRGPVNTEAFF.

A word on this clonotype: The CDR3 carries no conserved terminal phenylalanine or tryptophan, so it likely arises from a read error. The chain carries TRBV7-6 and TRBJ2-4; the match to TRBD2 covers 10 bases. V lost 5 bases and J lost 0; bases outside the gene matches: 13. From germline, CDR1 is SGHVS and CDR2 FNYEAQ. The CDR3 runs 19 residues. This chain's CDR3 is CASSQIAGGRAQAKNIQYL. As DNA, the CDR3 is TGTGCCAGCAGCCAAATAGCGGGGGGCCGCGCCCAAGCCAAAAACATTCAGTACCTC.

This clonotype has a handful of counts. CDR3 in DNA: TGTGCCAGCAGCTTTCAAGGACTAGCGGGAGTGAGAGTTTCAGAGACCCAGTACTTC. It translates to CASSFQGLAGVRVSETQYF. This sequence joins TRBV7-9 and TRBJ2-5, with 13 bases aligning to TRBD2. V dropped 3 bases and J dropped 4; count of bases not matched to a gene: 14. The CDR3 loop spans 19 amino acids. CDR1 is SEHNR and CDR2 is FQNEAQ in the germline V gene (reference sequence).

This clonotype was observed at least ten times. The chain's CDR3 is CASSLLEGPSTDTQYF. CDR3 coding DNA: TGTGCCAGCAGTTTACTGGAGGGTCCTAGCACAGATACGCAGTATTTT. V is TRBV27 and J is TRBJ2-3, with D perhaps matching TRBD2 (6 bases). V gave up 2 bases and J gave up 0 bases, with 12 bases separating them. This CDR3 is 16 amino acids long. CDR1 is MNHEY and CDR2 is SMNVEV in the germline V gene (reference sequence).

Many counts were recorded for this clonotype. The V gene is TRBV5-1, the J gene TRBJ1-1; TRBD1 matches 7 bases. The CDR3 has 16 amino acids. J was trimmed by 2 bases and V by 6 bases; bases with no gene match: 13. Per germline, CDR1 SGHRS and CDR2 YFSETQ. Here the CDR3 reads CASILSPGTDNTEAFF. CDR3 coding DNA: TGCGCCAGCATACTCTCCCCCGGGACAGATAACACTGAAGCTTTCTTT.

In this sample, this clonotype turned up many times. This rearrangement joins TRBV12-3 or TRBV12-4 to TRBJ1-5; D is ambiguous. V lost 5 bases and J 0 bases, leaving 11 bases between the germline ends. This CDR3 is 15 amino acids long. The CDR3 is CASSAIENSNQPQHF. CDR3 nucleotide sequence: TGTGCCAGCAGTGCTATAGAGAATAGCAATCAGCCCCAGCATTTT.

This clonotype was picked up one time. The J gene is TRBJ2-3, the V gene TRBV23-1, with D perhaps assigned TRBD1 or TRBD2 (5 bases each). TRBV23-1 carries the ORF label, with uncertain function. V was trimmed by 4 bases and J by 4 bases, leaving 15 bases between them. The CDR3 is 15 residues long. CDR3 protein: CASSPPGAGSDTQYF. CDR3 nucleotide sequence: TGCGCCAGCAGTCCGCCCGGGGCAGGTTCAGATACGCAGTATTTT.

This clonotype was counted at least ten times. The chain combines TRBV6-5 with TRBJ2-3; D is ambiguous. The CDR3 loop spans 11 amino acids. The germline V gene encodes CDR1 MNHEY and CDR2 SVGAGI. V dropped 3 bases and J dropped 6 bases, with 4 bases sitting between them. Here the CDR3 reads CASSYRDTQYF. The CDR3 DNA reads TGTGCCAGCAGTTATAGGGATACGCAGTATTTT.

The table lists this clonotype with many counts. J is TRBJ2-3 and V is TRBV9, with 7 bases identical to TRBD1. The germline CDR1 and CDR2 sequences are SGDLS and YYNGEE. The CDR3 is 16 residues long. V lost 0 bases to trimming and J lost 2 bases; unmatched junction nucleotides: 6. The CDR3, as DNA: TGTGCCAGCAGCGTAGAGGGACAGTCTCCCACAGATACGCAGTATTTT. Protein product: CASSVEGQSPTDTQYF.

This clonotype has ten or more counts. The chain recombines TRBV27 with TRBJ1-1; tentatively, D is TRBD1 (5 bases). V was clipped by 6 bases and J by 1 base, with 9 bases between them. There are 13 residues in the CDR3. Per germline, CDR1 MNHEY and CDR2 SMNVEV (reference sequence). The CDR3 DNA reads TGTGCCAGCAGCTTGACAGAGAACACTGAAGCTTTCTTT. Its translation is CASSLTENTEAFF.

CDR3 amino acids: CSARERGIYEQYF. The CDR3 DNA reads TGCAGTGCTAGAGAGCGGGGGATCTACGAGCAGTACTTC. The chain recombines TRBV20-1 with TRBJ2-7, with 7 bases fitting TRBD2. CDR1 is DFQATT, CDR2 SNEGSKA, per germline (reference sequence). The CDR3 length is 13 residues. The J segment lost 3 bases and the V segment lost 0 bases, leaving 2 bases of the junction unmatched.

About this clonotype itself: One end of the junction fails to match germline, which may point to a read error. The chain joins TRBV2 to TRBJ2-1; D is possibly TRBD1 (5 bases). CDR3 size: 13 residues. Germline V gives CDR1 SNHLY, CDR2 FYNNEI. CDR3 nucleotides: TGTGCCAGCAGTGATACAGGTTACAATGAGCAGCTCTTC. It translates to CASSDTGYNEQLF.

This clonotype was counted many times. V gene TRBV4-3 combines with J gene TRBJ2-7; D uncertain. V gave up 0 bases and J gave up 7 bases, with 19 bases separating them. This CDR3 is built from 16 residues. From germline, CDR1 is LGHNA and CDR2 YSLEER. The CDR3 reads CASSQDAGPRVREQYF. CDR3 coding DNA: TGCGCCAGCAGCCAAGATGCCGGGCCCCGGGTGAGGGAGCAGTACTTC.

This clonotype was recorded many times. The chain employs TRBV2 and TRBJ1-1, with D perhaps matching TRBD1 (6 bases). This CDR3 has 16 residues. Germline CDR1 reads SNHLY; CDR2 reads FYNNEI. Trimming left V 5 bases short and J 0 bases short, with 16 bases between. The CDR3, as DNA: TGTGCCAGCAGTCAGGAGACGGGGGCGTTGAACACTGAAGCTTTCTTT. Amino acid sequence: CASSQETGALNTEAFF.

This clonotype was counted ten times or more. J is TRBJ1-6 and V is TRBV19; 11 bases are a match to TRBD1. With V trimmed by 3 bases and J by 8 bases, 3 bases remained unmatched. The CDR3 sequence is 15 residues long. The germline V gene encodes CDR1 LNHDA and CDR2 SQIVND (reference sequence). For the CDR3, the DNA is TGTGCCAGTAGTATTGGGGACAGGGGGTATTCACCCCTCCACTTT. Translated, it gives CASSIGDRGYSPLHF.